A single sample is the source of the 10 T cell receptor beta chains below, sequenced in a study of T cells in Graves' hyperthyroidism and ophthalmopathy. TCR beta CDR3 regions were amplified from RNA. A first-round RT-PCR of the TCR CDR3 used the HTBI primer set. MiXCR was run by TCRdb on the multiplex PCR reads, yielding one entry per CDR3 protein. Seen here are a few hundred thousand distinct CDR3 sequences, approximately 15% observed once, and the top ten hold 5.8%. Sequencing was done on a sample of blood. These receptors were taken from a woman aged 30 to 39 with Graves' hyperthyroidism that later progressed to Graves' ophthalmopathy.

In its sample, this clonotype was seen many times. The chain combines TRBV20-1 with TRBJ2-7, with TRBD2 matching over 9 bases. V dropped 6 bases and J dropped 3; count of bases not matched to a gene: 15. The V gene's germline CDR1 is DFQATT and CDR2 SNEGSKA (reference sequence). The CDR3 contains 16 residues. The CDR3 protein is CSAVYSGSGFGYEQYF. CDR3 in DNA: TGCAGTGCCGTCTATAGCGGGAGCGGGTTTGGCTACGAGCAGTACTTC.

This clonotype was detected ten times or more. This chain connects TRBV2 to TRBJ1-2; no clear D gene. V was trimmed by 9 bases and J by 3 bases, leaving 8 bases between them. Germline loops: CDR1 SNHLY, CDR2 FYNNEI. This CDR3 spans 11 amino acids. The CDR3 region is CASWLDYGYTF. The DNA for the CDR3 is TGTGCCAGTTGGCTGGACTATGGCTACACCTTC.

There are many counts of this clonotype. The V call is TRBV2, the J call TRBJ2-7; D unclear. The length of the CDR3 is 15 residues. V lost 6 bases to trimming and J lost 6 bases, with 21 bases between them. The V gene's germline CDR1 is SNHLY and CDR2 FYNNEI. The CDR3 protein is CASRGLDHVPLEQYF. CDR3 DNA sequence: TGTGCCAGCAGGGGGTTAGATCATGTACCTCTCGAGCAGTACTTC.

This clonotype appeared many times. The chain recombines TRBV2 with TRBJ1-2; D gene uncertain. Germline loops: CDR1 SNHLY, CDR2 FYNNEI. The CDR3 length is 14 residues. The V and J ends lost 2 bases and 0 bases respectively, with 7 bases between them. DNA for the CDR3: TGTGCCAGCAGTGAACGTGCTTCTAACTATGGCTACACCTTC. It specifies CASSERASNYGYTF. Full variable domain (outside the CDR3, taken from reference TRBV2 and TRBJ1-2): EPEVTQTPSHQVTQMGQEVILRCVPISNHLYFYWYRQILGQKVEFLVSFYNNEISEKSEIFDDQFSVERPDGSNFTLKIRSTKLEDSAMYFCASSERASNYGYTFGSGTRLTVV.

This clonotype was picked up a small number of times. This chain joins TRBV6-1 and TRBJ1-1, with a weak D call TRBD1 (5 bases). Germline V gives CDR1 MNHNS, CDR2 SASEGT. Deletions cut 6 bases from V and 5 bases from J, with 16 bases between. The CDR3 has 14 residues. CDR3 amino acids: CASSLTRGATEAFF. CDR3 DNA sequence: TGTGCCAGCAGCCTGACCCGGGGCGCGACTGAAGCTTTCTTT.

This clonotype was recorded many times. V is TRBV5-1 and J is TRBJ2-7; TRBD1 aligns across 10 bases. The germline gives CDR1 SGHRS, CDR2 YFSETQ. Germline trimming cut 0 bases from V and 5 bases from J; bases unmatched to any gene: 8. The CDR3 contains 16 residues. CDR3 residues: CASSLDRGDRGDEQYF. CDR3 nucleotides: TGCGCCAGCAGCTTGGATCGCGGGGACAGGGGTGACGAGCAGTACTTC.

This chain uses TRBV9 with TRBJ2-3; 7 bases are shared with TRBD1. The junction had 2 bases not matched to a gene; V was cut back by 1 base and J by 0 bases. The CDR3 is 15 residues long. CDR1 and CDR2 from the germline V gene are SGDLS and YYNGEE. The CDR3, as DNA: TGTGCCAGCAGCGTAAGGACAGGAAGCACAGATACGCAGTATTTT. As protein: CASSVRTGSTDTQYF.

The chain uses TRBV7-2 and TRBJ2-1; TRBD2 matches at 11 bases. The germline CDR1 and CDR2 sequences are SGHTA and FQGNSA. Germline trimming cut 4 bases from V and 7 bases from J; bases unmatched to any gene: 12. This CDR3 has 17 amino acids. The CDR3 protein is CASSSPPTSGRGNEQFF. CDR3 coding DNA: TGTGCCAGCAGCTCCCCCCCCACTAGCGGGAGAGGGAATGAGCAGTTCTTC.

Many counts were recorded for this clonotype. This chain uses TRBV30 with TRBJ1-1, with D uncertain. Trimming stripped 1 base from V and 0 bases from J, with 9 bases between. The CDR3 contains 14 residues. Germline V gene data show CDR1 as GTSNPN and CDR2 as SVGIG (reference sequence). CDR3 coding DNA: TGTGCCTGGAGTGACGGGTCGGTGAACACTGAAGCTTTCTTT. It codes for CAWSDGSVNTEAFF.

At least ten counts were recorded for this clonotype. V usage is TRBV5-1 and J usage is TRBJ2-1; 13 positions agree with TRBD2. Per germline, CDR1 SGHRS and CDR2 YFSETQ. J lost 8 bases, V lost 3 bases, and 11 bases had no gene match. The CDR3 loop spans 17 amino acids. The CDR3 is CASSSRWTSGSRDEQFF. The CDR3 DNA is TGCGCCAGCAGCTCCCGATGGACTAGCGGGAGTCGGGATGAGCAGTTCTTC.